This T cell receptor (beta chain) is drawn from a study of T cell clonality in common variable immunodeficiency. Study-level points and caveats: CVID patient heterogeneity limited repertoire-clinical complication correlations. Compared with healthy controls, CVID subjects showed increased TCRbeta clonality, mostly in about a third.

This clone came up many times. Its antigen remains unidentified. The data were produced by immunoSEQ multiplex PCR, yet TCRdb's version contains in-frame clones alone and is incomplete. Observed in the sample are some 52,000 clones, none of them singletons. Patients and controls were mostly of Caucasian heritage. Sequenced sample: peripheral blood mononuclear cells. The origin of this receptor is a person aged 18-70 years in good health.

Here the CDR3 reads CASSLKPTGEWNEQFF. The sequenced part of the CDR3 DNA is TGTGCCAGTAGTCTAAAGCCAACAGGGGAGTGGAATGAG. This rearrangement joins TRBV19 to TRBJ2-1; TRBD1 agrees at 7 bases. The DNA ends 3 residues before the CDR3 does, and the rest of the CDR3 is filled in from the germline J gene. CDR1 is LNHDA, CDR2 SQIVND, per germline (reference sequence). The CDR3 totals 16 residues. V trimming: 5 bases; J trimming: 7 bases; junction bases outside the gene matches: 14.